Included here is one T cell receptor (beta chain) sequence, with context. There are many counts of this clonotype. Its binding antigen is unknown. The record has no base qualities; no much larger clone is one base away. This entry is derived from a study of response to subunit inactivated influenza vaccine listed by TCRdb under 2018. General notes on the study: To follow how T cells responded to a trivalent subunit inactivated influenza vaccine, the researchers relied on deep quantitative profiling of the T cell receptor repertoire.

What the research found in general, with its limitations: The authors suggested that each seasonal influenza vaccination may recruit only a limited number of new T cells.

According to the germline V gene (reference sequence), CDR1 reads SEHNR and CDR2 reads FQNEAQ. V is shortened by 4 bases, J by 1 base, and the region joining them spans 10 bases. The CDR3 runs 14 residues from the cysteine to the phenylalanine. The CDR3 DNA has 42 bases and is translated from base 1. Receptors were amplified or captured by RT-PCR. The sequencer was an Illumina HiSeq 2500. TCRdb cleaned the public reads at Q25 with fastp, built clones with MiXCR and kept in-frame beta chains. Merged by CDR3 protein, the rows form single entries marked with the most common genes and DNA. The sample table contains hundreds of thousands of distinct CDR3 sequences; only one count was recorded for about 15% of them. About 7.6% of the sample rests with the top ten.

The TCR was taken from a man aged 50 or older who received an inactivated influenza vaccine. Donor details come from another sample of the same person, matched by shared clones. The material was PBMCs from blood, obtained less than 15 days before vaccination. The rearrangement combines TRBV7-9 with TRBJ1-1; no D segment can be confidently identified. The CDR3 region has the sequence CASSYESRNTEAFF. The base sequence is TGTGCCAGCAGCTACGAGAGTAGGAACACTGAAGCTTTCTTT.